The following is a T cell receptor beta chain sequence with its context. The data are from a study of blood T cell repertoires in COVID-19. The data were produced by immunoSEQ multiplex PCR, yet TCRdb's version contains in-frame clones alone and is incomplete. The sample shows around 140,000 clones, around 81% of them seen only once. There are 13 residues in the CDR3. Trimming cost V 6 bases and J 4 bases; bases outside gene matches: 7. Germline CDR1 and CDR2: SQVTM and ANQGSEA. The rearrangement joins TRBV29-1 to TRBJ1-1; 8 nucleotides match TRBD1. The sequencing input was peripheral blood. The clonotype was recovered from a woman aged 60-75 years with active or convalescent COVID-19. The CDR3 loop is CSVLGQVATEAFF. The CDR3, as DNA: TGCAGCGTACTGGGACAGGTGGCCACTGAAGCTTTCTTT.